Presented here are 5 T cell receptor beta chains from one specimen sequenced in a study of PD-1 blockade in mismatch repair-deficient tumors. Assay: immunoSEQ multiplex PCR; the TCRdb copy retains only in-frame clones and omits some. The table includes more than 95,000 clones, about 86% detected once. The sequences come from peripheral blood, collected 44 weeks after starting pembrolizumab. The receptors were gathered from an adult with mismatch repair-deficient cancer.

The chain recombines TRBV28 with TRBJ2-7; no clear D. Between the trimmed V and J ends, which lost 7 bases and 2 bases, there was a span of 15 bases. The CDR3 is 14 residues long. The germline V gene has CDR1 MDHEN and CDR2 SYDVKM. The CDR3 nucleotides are TGTGCCAGCAAAGAACGTAGAATCACCTACGAGCAGTACTTC. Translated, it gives CASKERRITYEQYF.

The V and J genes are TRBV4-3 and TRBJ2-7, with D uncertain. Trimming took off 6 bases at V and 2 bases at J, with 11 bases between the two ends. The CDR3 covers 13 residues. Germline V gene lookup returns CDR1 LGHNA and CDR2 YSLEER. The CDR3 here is CASSQTRTYEQYF. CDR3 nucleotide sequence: TGCGCCAGCAGTCAAACTCGAACCTACGAGCAGTACTTC.

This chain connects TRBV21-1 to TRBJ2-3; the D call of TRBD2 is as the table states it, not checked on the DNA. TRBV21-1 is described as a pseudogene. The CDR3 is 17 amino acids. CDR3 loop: CASSKGPALGSMDTQYF. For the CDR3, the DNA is TGTGCCAGCAGCAAAGGGCCCGCCCTCGGGAGTATGGATACGCAGTATTTT.

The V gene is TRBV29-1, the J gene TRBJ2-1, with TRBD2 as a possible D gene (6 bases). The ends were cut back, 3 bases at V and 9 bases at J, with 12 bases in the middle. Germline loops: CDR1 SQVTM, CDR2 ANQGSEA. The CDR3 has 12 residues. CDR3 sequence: CSVEAAGTEQFF. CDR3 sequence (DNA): TGCAGCGTTGAGGCGGCGGGGACTGAGCAGTTCTTC.

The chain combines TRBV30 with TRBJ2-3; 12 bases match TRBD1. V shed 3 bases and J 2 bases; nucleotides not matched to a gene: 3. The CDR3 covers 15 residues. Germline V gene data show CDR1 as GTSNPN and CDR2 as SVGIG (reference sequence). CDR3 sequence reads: CAWRGQGANTDTQYF. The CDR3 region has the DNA TGTGCCTGGAGGGGACAGGGGGCCAACACAGATACGCAGTATTTT.